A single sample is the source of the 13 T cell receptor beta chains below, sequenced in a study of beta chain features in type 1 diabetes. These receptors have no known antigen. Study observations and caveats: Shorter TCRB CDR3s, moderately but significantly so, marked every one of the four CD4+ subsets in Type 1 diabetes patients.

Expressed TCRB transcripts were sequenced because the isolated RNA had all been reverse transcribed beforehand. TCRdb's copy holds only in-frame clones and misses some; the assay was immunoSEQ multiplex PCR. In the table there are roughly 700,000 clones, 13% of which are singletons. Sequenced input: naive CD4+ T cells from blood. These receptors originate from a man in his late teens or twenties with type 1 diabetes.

The CDR3 spells CAWSGRGRRETQYF. The CDR3 DNA follows: TGTGCCTGGAGTGGAAGGGGGCGCAGGGAGACCCAGTACTTC. The rearrangement uses TRBV30 and TRBJ2-5; the match to TRBD1 covers 7 bases. The CDR3 runs 14 residues. Germline V gene sequence: CDR1 GTSNPN, CDR2 SVGIG (reference sequence). The V segment lost 1 base and the J segment 5 bases; nucleotides outside the gene matches: 7.

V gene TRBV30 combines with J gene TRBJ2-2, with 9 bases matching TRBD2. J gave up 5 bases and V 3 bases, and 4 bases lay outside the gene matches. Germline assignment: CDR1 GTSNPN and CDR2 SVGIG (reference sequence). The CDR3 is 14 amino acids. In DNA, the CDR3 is TGTGCCTGGAGGTTAGCGGGAGCAACCGGGGAGCTGTTTTTT. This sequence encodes CAWRLAGATGELFF.

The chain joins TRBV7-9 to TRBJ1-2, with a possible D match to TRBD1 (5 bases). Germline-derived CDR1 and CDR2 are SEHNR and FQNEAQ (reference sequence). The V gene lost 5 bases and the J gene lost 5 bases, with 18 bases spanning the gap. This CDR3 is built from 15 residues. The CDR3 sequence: CASSASTDLPYGYTF. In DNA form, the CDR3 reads TGTGCCAGCAGCGCGTCGACAGATTTGCCTTATGGCTACACCTTC.

The CDR3 reads CASTPGQGYNSPLHF. The DNA for the CDR3 is TGTGCCAGCACCCCGGGGCAGGGCTATAATTCACCCCTCCACTTT. This chain joins TRBV7-6 and TRBJ1-6, with D perhaps matching TRBD1 (5 bases). In germline, CDR1 is SGHVS, CDR2 FNYEAQ. The CDR3 runs to 15 residues. Trimming removed 7 bases from V and 3 bases from J, with 13 bases in between.

Here the CDR3 DNA reads TGTGCCAGCAGTGGGCAGCCCAACTATGGCTACACCTTC. Amino acid sequence: CASSGQPNYGYTF. This chain joins TRBV2 and TRBJ1-2; no definite D call. The V gene lost 4 bases and the J gene lost 2 bases, with 8 bases spanning the gap. Germline CDR1 SNHLY, CDR2 FYNNEI. The CDR3 covers 13 residues.

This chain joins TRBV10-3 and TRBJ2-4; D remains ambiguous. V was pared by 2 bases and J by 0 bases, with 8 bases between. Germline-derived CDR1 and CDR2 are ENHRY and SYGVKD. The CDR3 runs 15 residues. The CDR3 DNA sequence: TGTGCCATCAGTGAGGGGCCGGTAGCCAAAAACATTCAGTACTTC. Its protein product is CAISEGPVAKNIQYF.

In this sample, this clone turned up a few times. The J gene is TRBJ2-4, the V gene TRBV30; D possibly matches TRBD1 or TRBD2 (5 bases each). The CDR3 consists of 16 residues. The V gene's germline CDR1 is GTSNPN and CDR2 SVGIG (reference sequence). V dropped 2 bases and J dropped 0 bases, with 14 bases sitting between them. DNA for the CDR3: TGTGCCTGGAGTATCTTTGGGGGTTTAGCCAAAAACATTCAGTACTTC. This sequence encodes CAWSIFGGLAKNIQYF.

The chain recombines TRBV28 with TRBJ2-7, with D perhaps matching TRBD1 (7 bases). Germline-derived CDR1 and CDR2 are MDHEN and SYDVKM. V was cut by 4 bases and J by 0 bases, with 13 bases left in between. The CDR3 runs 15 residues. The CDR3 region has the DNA TGTGCCAGCAGTTCCAGGGGGACTCGCTCCTACGAGCAGTACTTC. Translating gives CASSSRGTRSYEQYF.

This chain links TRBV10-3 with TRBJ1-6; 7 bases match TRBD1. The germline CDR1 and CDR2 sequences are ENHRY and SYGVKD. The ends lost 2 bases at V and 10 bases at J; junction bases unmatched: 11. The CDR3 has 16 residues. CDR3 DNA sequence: TGTGCCATCAGTGAGCTGAGGGCAGCAGGGGGATCACCCCTCCACTTT. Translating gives CAISELRAAGGSPLHF.

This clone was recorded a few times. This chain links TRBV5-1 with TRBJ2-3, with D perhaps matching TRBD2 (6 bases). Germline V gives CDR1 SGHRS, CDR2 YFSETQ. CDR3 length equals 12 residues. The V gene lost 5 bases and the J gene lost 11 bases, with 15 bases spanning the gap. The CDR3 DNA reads TGCGCCAGCAGTCCGCGGGGTGACGTGCAGTATTTT. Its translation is CASSPRGDVQYF.

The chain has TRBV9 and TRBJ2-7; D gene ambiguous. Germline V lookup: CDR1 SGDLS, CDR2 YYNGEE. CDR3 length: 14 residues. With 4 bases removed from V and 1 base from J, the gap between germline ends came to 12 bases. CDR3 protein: CASSTRTDSYEQYF. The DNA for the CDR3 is TGTGCCAGCAGCACCAGGACGGATTCCTACGAGCAGTACTTC. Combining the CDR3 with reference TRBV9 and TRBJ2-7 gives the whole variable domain DSGVTQTPKHLITATGQRVTLRCSPRSGDLSVYWYQQSLDQGLQFLIQYYNGEERAKGNILERFSAQQFPDLHSELNLSSLELGDSALYFCASSTRTDSYEQYFGPGTRLTVT.

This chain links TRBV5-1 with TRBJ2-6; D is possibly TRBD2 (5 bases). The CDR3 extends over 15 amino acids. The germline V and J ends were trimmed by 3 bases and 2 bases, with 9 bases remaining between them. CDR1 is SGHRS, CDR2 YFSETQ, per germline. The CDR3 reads CASSSSGTGANVLTF. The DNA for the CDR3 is TGCGCCAGCAGCTCTTCGGGGACTGGGGCCAACGTCCTGACTTTC. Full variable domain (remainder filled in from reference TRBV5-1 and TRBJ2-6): KAGVTQTPRYLIKTRGQQVTLSCSPISGHRSVSWYQQTPGQGLQFLFEYFSETQRNKGNFPGRFSGRQFSNSRSEMNVSTLELGDSALYLCASSSSGTGANVLTFGAGSRLTVL.

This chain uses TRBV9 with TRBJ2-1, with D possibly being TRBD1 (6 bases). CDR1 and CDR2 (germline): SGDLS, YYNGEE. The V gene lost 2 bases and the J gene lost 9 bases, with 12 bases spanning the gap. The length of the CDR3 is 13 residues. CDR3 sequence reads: CASSVQQGTEQFF. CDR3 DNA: TGTGCCAGCAGCGTTCAACAGGGTACTGAGCAGTTCTTC.